This T cell receptor (beta chain) was recovered during a study of Graves' ophthalmopathy and Graves' hyperthyroidism. RNA served as the template for amplifying TCR beta CDR3 regions. Second-round multiplex PCR came after a first-round RT-PCR that employed HTBI primers. Via MiXCR, TCRdb re-called the multiplex PCR reads, giving one row per CDR3 protein. The sample has 680,000 or so distinct CDR3 sequences, 20% to 25% seen once. Diagnosis used clinical symptoms, serum thyroxine, TRAb, thyroid ultrasound and orbital computed tomography. The CDR3 is made up of 14 amino acids. V lost 5 bases and J lost 7; bases outside the gene matches: 13. The germline CDR1 and CDR2 sequences are SQVTM and ANQGSEA.

The TCR was taken from a woman between 18 and 29 years old with stable Graves' hyperthyroidism. Some clones in this sample may be carry-over from other donors' samples. The genes are TRBV29-1 and TRBJ1-2; TRBD1 agrees at 7 bases. The sequencing sample was made of peripheral blood. CDR3: CSVLKGARSIGYTF. For the CDR3, the DNA is TGCAGCGTTCTGAAGGGGGCGAGATCTATTGGCTACACCTTC. Full variable domain (rest looked up from reference TRBV29-1 and TRBJ1-2): SAVISQKPSRDICQRGTSLTIQCQVDSQVTMMFWYRQQPGQSLTLIATANQGSEATYESGFVIDKFPISRPNLTFSTLTVSNMSPEDSSIYLCSVLKGARSIGYTFGSGTRLTVV.